This paragraph reports one T cell receptor (beta chain). Its antigen is undetermined. The data were produced by immunoSEQ multiplex PCR, yet TCRdb's version contains in-frame clones alone and is incomplete. The table includes 41,000 or so clones, 80% to 90% detected once. The sample belongs to a study of a mutant IDH1 vaccine in newly diagnosed glioma. Time point reported: week 35, safety follow-up. Vaccination used 300 ug of mutant IDH1 20-mer peptide per dose, with topical imiquimod. Germline loops: CDR1 ENHRY, CDR2 SYGVKD. Trimming took off 2 bases at V and 7 bases at J, with 6 bases between the two ends. The CDR3 totals 12 residues.

The chain recombines TRBV10-3 with TRBJ1-5; D unresolved. Here the sequenced sample was PBMCs, taken from a glioma patient whose treatment included an IDH1 peptide vaccine. The TCR was taken from a middle-aged man with glioma. CDR3 protein: CAISEPDQPQHF. CDR3 in DNA: TGTGCCATCAGTGAGCCAGACCAGCCCCAGCATTTT.